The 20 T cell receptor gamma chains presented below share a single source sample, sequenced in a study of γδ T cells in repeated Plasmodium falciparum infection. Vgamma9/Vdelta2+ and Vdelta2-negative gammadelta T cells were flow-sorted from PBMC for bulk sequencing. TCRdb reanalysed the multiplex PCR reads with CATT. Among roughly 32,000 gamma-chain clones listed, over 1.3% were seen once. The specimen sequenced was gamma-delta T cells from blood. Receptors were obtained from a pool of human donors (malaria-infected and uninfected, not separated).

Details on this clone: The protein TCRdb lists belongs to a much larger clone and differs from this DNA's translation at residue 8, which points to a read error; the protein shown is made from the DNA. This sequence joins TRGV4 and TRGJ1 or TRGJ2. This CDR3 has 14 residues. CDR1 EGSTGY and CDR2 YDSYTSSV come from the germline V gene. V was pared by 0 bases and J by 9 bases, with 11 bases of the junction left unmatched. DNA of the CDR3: TGTGCCACCTGGGATGGGCTCCGAAGGGGTAAGAAACTCTTT. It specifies CATWDGLRRGKKLF.

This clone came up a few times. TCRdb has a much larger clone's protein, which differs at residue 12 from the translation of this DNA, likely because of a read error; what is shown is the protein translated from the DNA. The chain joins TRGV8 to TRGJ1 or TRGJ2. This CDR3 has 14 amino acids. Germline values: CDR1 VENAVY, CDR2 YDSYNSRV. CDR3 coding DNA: TGTGCCACCTGGGATAGGCCTCCTTATTATAAGAGACTCTTT. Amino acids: CATWDRPPYYKRLF.

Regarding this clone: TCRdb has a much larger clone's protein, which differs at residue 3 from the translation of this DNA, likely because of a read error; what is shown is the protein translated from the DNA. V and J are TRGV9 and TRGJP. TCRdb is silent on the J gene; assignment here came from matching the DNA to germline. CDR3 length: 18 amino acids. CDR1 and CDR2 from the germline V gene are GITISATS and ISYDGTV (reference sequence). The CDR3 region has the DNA TGTGCCATGTGGGAGGTGCACAAGGGAGAGTTGGGCAAAAAAATCAAGGTATTT. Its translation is CAMWEVHKGELGKKIKVF.

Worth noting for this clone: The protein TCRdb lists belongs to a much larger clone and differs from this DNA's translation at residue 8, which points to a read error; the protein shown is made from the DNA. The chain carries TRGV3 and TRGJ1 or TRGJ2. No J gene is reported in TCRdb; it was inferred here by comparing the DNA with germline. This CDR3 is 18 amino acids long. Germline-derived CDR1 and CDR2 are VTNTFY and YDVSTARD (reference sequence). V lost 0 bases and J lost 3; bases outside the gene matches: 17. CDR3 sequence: CATWDRRLARTLYYKKLF. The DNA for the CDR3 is TGTGCCACCTGGGACAGGCGATTAGCCAGGACCCTTTATTATAAGAAACTCTTT.

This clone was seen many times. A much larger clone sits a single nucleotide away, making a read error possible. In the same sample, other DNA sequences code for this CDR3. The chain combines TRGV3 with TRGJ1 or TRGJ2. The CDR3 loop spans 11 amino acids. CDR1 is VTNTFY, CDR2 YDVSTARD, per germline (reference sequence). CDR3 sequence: CATWSYYKKLF. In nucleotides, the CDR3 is TGTGCCACCTGGAGTTATTATAAGAAGCTCTTT.

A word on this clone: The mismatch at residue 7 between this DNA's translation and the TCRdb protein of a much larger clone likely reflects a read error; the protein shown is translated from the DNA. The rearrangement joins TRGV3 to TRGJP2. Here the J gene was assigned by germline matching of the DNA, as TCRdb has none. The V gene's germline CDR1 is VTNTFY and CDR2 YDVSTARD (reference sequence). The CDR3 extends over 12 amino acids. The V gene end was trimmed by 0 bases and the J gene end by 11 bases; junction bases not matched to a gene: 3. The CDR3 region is CATWDREWIKTF. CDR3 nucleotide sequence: TGTGCCACCTGGGACAGGGAGTGGATCAAGACGTTT.

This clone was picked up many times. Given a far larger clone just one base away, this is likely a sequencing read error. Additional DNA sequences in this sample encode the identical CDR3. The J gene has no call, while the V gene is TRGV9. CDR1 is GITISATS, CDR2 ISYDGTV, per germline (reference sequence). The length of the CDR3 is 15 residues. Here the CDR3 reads CALWEVGRGKGKKLF. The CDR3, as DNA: TGTGCCTTGTGGGAGGTAGGAAGAGGGAAGGGTAAGAAACTCTTC.

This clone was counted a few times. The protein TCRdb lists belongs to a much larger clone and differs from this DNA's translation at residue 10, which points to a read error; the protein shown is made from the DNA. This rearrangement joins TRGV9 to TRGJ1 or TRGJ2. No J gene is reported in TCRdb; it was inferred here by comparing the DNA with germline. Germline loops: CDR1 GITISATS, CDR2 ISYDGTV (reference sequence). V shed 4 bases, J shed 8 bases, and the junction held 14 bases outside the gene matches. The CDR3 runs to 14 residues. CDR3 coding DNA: TGTGCCTTGTGGGACCCTGTCGGGCATCATAAGAAACTCTTT. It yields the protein CALWDPVGHHKKLF.

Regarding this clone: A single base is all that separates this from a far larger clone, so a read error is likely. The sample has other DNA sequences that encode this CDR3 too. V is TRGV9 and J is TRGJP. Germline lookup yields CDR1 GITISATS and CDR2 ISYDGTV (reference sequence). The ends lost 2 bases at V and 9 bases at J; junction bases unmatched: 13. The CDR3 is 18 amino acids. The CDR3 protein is CALWEAQTPRLGKKIKVF. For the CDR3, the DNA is TGTGCCTTGTGGGAGGCTCAAACACCCCGGTTGGGCAAAAAAATCAAGGTATTT.

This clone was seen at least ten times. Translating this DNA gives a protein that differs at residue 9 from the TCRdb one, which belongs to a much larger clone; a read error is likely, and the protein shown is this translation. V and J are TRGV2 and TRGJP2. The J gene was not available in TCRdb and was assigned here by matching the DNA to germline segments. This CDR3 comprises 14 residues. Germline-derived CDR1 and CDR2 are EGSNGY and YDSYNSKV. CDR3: CATWDGHSGWIKTF. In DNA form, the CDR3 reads TGTGCCACCTGGGACGGGCATAGTGGTTGGATCAAGACGTTT.

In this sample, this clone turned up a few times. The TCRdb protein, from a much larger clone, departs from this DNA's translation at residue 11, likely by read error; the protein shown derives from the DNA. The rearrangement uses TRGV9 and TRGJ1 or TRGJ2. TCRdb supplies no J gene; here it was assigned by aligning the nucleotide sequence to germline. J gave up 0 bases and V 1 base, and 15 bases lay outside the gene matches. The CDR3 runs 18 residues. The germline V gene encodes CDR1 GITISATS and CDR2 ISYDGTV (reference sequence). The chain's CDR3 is CALWEVSQGLTNYYKKLF. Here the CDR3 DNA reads TGTGCCTTGTGGGAGGTATCCCAAGGGCTAACGAATTATTATAAGAAACTCTTT.

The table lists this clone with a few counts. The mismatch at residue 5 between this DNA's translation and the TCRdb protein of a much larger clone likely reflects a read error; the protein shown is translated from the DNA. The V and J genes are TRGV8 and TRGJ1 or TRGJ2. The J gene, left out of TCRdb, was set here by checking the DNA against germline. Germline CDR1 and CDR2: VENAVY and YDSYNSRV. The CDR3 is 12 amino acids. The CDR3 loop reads CATWGRPWKKLF. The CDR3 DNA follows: TGTGCCACCTGGGGTAGGCCGTGGAAGAAACTCTTT.

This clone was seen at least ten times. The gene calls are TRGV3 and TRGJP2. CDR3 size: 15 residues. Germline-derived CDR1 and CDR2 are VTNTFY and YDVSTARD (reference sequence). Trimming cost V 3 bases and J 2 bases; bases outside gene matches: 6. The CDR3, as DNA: TGTGCCACCTGGGACGGACTAAGTAGTGATTGGATCAAGACGTTT. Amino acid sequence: CATWDGLSSDWIKTF.

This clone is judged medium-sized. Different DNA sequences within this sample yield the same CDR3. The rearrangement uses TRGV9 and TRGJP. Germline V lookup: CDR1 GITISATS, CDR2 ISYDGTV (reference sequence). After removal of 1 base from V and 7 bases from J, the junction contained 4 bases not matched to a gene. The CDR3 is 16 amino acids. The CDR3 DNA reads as TGTGCCTTGTGGGAGGTTTGGGAGTTGGGCAAAAAAATCAAGGTATTT. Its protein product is CALWEVWELGKKIKVF.

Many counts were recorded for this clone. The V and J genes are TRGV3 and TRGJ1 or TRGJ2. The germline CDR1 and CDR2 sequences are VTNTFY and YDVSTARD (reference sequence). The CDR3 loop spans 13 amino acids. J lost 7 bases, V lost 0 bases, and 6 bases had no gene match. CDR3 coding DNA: TGTGCCACCTGGGACAGGCTCCTCTATAAGAAACTCTTT. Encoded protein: CATWDRLLYKKLF.

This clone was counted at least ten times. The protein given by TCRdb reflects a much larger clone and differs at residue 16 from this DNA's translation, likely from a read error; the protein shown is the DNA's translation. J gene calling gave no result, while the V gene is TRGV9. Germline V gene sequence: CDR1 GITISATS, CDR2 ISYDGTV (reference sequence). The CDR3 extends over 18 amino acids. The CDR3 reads CALWEVSQGLSNYYKELF. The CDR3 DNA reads TGTGCCTTGTGGGAGGTATCCCAAGGGCTATCGAATTATTATAAGGAACTCTTT.

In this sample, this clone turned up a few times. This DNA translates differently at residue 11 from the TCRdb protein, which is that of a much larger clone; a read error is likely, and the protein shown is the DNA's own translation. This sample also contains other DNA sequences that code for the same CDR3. The CDR3, as DNA: TGTGCCTTGTGGGATACCACTGGCTGGTTCAGGATATTT. Amino acids: CALWDTTGWFRIF. J gene calling gave no result, while the V gene is TRGV9. The CDR3 consists of 13 residues. Germline V gene lookup returns CDR1 GITISATS and CDR2 ISYDGTV (reference sequence).

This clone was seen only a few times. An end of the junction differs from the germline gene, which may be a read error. CDR3 amino acids: CALWAAGYYTKLF. CDR3 DNA: TGTGCCTTGTGGGCTGCAGGGTATTATACGAAACTCTTT. The chain links TRGV9 to TRGJ1 or TRGJ2. Germline values: CDR1 GITISATS, CDR2 ISYDGTV (reference sequence). The CDR3 contains 13 residues.

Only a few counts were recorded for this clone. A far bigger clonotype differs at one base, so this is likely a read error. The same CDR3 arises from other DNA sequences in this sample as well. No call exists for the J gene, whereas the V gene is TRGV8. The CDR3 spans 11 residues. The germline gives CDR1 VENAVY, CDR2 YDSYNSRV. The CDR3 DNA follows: TGTGCCACCTGGGGCCGAACGAAGAAACTTTTT. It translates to CATWGRTKKLF.

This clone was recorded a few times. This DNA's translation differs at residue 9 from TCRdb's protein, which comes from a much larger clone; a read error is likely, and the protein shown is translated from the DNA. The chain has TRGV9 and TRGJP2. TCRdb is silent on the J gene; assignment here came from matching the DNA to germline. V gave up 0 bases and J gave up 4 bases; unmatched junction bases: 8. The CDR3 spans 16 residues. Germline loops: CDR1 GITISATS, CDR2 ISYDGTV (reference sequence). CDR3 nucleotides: TGTGCCTTGTGGGAGGTGGGTTGGAATAGTGATTGGATCAAGACGTTT. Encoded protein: CALWEVGWNSDWIKTF.